The T cell receptor beta chain described here comes from a study of immune cell composition in non-small cell lung cancer. Germline V gene lookup returns CDR1 SQVTM and CDR2 ANQGSEA. This CDR3 spans 12 amino acids. Trimming left V 2 bases short and J 6 bases short, with 8 bases between. Repertoires were generated with immunoSEQ multiplex PCR, while TCRdb's copy carries only in-frame clones and drops some. The sample includes approximately 3,100 clones, 65% to 85% of them seen just once. Findings of the study overall: Top 10 clone scores and clonality were higher in squamous than adenocarcinoma.

This clone was observed once. Its specificity is not known. The V call is TRBV29-1, the J call TRBJ2-1; D ambiguous. The sequence was obtained from a human donor with non-small cell lung cancer. Material: lung tumor tissue. The CDR3 loop reads CSVELLSNEQFF. In nucleotides, the CDR3 is TGCAGCGTTGAACTACTTTCCAATGAGCAGTTCTTC.